These 7 T cell receptor beta chains originate from one sample sequenced in a study of blood T cells in healthy people across ages. With a J-beta primer mix and a sample-barcoded 5' primer, a second PCR ran about 6 to 11 cycles. MiXCR, applied by TCRdb to the 5' RACE reads, yields one record per CDR3 protein. The data hold around 1.5 million distinct CDR3 sequences, with approximately 59% observed a single time. Sequenced input: blood. The source of these receptors is a man younger than 30 in good health.

This chain joins TRBV25-1 and TRBJ1-4; weak D call: TRBD1 (5 bases). Looked up from germline, CDR1 is MGHDK and CDR2 is SYGVNS. Trimming cost V 10 bases and J 5 bases, with 32 bases left between them. The CDR3 spans 19 residues. The chain's CDR3 is CAKIGDAPKRAYINEKLFF. In DNA form, the CDR3 reads TGTGCCAAGATAGGGGACGCTCCCAAAAGGGCGTACATAAATGAAAAACTGTTTTTT.

The rearrangement links TRBV12-3 or TRBV12-4 to TRBJ1-1; D ambiguous. The length of the CDR3 is 14 residues. Trimming took off 8 bases at V and 0 bases at J, with 13 bases between the two ends. The CDR3 DNA reads as TGTGCCAGCGCCCTTAGACGGATGAACACTGAAGCTTTCTTT. Encoded protein: CASALRRMNTEAFF.

The chain uses TRBV5-6 and TRBJ1-2; no definite D call. V shed 4 bases and J shed 8 bases, with 18 bases lying between them. The CDR3 length is 14 residues. The V gene's germline CDR1 is SGHDT and CDR2 YYEEEE. CDR3 sequence: CASSATTYLFGYTF. In nucleotides, the CDR3 is TGTGCCAGCAGCGCCACGACATATCTATTCGGCTACACCTTC.

The rearrangement joins TRBV12-3 or TRBV12-4 to TRBJ2-5, with D possibly matching TRBD2 (6 bases). Deletions cut 9 bases from V and 5 bases from J, with 28 bases between. CDR3 length equals 17 residues. DNA of the CDR3: TGTGCCAGACTTCCCCGGGCTAGCGTTTACTGTTGGGAGACCCAGTACTTC. Encoded protein: CARLPRASVYCWETQYF.

This sequence joins TRBV5-1 and TRBJ2-6, with TRBD1 as a possible D gene (6 bases). The CDR3 runs to 16 residues. The V and J ends lost 0 bases and 6 bases respectively, with 13 bases between them. The germline gives CDR1 SGHRS, CDR2 YFSETQ. The CDR3: CASSLVTGSMANVLTF. CDR3 DNA sequence: TGCGCCAGCAGCTTGGTCACAGGGTCCATGGCCAACGTCCTGACTTTC.

V usage is TRBV12-3 or TRBV12-4 and J usage is TRBJ2-7; 7 bases match TRBD1. J gave up 0 bases and V 0 bases, and 8 bases lay outside the gene matches. There are 17 residues in the CDR3. The CDR3 protein is CASSLAPETGNSYEQYF. CDR3 coding DNA: TGTGCCAGCAGTTTAGCGCCTGAGACAGGGAACTCCTACGAGCAGTACTTC.

This sequence joins TRBV27 and TRBJ2-3; D gene ambiguous. The CDR3 is 14 residues long. Trimming removed 1 base from V and 8 bases from J, with 13 bases in between. CDR1 is MNHEY and CDR2 is SMNVEV in the germline V gene (reference sequence). For the CDR3, the DNA is TGTGCCAGCAGTTTATTAGATGGTTGGGGTACGCAGTATTTT. Its translation: CASSLLDGWGTQYF.